This T cell receptor (beta chain) was identified in a study of cytomegalovirus exposure and HLA in healthy donors. Regarding the study as a whole: In a later analysis, TCR association rates varied by HLA locus: DRB1 most, HLA-C fewest. Associated with cytomegalovirus, according to the listing, were 150 to 200 TCR beta chains. Presence/absence analyses treated sequencing depth as roughly uniform across donors. Associated with HLA alleles at 0.05 false discovery rate in a later analysis were 16,951 TCR beta sequences.

Researchers ran the PCR with 60 Vbeta and 13 Jbeta primers. Only in-frame clones appear in the TCRdb table, and some are missing; sequencing was by immunoSEQ multiplex PCR. Of roughly 45,000 clones listed, around 56% are singletons. Germline CDR1 and CDR2: SGHTA and FQGNSA. This CDR3 is 16 amino acids long. V gave up 1 base and J gave up 3 bases; unmatched junction bases: 4. This clone was recorded a few times. Its antigen is not known. The genes are TRBV7-2 and TRBJ2-1; 9 bases align to TRBD2. Sequencing was carried out using PBMCs. This receptor was obtained from a man aged 55-75 years in good health and CMV-seronegative. CDR3 nucleotides: TGTGCCAGCAGCTTAGAAGCTAGCGGGAACTACAATGAGCAGTTCTTC. As protein: CASSLEASGNYNEQFF.